This T cell receptor (beta chain) derives from a study of blood T cell repertoires in COVID-19. Looking at the study overall: COVID-19 samples from acute and convalescent phases originated in the United States, Italy and Spain. The cDNA or gDNA used as material had been derived from T cells, B-cell-depleted T cells, or PBMCs.

The CDR3 totals 15 residues. The trim removed 1 base at V and 6 bases at J, leaving 6 bases unmatched. Germline values: CDR1 LGHDT, CDR2 YNNKEL (reference sequence). Authors' analysis steps: The assay estimated nucleated cells by amplifying reference gene primers. Sequencing used immunoSEQ multiplex PCR; TCRdb keeps in-frame clones, though not all of them. The DNA was the basis for D and trimming; V, J and clone size are from that table. Here the sample spans about 62,000 clones, roughly 88% being singletons. The clonotype was recovered from a woman of 80 years or more with acute or convalescent COVID-19. The sequencing input was peripheral blood. V gene TRBV3-1 (or the pseudogene TRBV3-2) combines with J gene TRBJ2-1; 7 positions agree with TRBD2. CDR3 DNA: TGTGCCAGCAGCCAAGGGAGGGAGGGAATCAATGAGCAGTTCTTC. Amino acid sequence: CASSQGREGINEQFF.